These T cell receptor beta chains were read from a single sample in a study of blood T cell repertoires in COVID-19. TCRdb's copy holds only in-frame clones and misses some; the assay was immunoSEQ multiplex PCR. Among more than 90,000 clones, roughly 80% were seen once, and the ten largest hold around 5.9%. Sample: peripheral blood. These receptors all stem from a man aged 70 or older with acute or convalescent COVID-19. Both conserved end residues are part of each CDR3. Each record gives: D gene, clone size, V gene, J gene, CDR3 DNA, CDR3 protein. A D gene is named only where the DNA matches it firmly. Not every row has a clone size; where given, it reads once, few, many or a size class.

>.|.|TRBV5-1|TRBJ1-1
TGCGCCAGCAGCGCCGGGACAAGCACTGAAGCTTTCTTT
CASSAGTSTEAFF
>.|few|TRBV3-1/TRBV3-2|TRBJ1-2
TGTGCCAGCAGCCAAGATACAGGGACCTATGGCTACACCTTC
CASSQDTGTYGYTF
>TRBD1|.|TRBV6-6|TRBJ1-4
TGTGCCAGCACCCAAACGACAGGGATTAATGAAAAACTGTTTTTT
CASTQTTGINEKLFF
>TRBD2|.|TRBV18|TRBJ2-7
TGTGCCAGCTCAAAGGATAGCGGGAGGGGAGTATACGAGCAGTACTTC
CASSKDSGRGVYEQYF
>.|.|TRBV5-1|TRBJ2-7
TGCGCCAGCAGCCTTTACCAGGACAGCTACGAGCAGTACTTC
CASSLYQDSYEQYF
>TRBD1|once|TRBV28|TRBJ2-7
TGTGCCAGCAGTTTATATAGGGACAGGGTTTTGGATGGCTCCTACGAGCAGTACTTC
CASSLYRDRVLDGSYEQYF
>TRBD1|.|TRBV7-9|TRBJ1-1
TGTGCCAGCAGCGGAAGGACAGGGAACACTGAAGCTTTCTTT
CASSGRTGNTEAFF
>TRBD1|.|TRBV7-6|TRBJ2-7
TGTGCCAGCAGCCTTAGCCCCCGACAGGGGTCGGGGGAGCAGTACTTC
CASSLSPRQGSGEQYF
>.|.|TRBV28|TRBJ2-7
TGTGCCAGCAGCCTCCAGGGGTCCTACTACGAGCAGTACTTC
CASSLQGSYYEQYF
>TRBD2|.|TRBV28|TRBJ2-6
TGTGCCAGCAGTTTTGGGGGGGATGGGGCCAACGTCCTGACTTTC
CASSFGGDGANVLTF
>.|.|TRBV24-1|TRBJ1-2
TGTGCCACCAGTGATTCAGGGCTTAACTATGGCTACACCTTC
CATSDSGLNYGYTF
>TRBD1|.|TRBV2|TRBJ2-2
TGTGCCAGCAGTGGGACAGGGGTCAGGGAGCTGTTTTTT
CASSGTGVRELFF
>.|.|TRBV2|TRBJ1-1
TGTGCCAGCAGTGAAGCACCCCGGGGGCCTAGCGGAGCTTTCTTT
CASSEAPRGPSGAFF
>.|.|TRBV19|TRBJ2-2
TGTGCCAGTAGTATAGTCGGGAGCACCGGGGAGCTGTTTTTT
CASSIVGSTGELFF
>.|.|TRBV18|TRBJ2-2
TGTGCCAGCTCACCAAGACAGTCGAACACCGGGGAGCTGTTTTTT
CASSPRQSNTGELFF
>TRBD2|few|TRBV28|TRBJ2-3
TGTGCCAGCAGTTCCGTAGCGGGAGGCAGGGCAGATACGCAGTATTTT
CASSSVAGGRADTQYF
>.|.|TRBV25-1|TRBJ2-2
TGTGCCAGCAGTGAATCGAGGGCCAGGGGGAACACCGGGGAGCTGTTTTTT
CASSESRARGNTGELFF
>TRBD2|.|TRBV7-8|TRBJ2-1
TGTGCCAGCAGCCGATTTAGCGGGAGCTCCTACAATGAGCAGTTCTTC
CASSRFSGSSYNEQFF
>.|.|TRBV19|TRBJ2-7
TGTGCCAGTAGTCCGGGACTTAGCTCCTACGAGCAGTACTTC
CASSPGLSSYEQYF
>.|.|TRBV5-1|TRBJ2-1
TGCGCCAGCAGCCTCGAACCCCAAGTAGATGAGCAGTTCTTC
CASSLEPQVDEQFF
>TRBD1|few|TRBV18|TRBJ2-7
TGTGCCAGCTCACCTTTTAAGCGGGACAGGGGAGCAGACGAGCAGTACTTC
CASSPFKRDRGADEQYF
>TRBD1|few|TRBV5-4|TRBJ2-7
TGTGCCAGCAGCCAGGACAGGGCCATGTACAACGAGCAGTACTTC
CASSQDRAMYNEQYF
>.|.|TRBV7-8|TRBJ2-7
TGTGCCAGCAGCTTAGCATCGGGGGTTTGGTACGAGCAGTACTTC
CASSLASGVWYEQYF
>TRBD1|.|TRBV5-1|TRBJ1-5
TGCGCCAGCAGACTAGACAGGGAAATCGAGCCCCAGCATTTT
CASRLDREIEPQHF
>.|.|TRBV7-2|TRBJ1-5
TGTGCCAGCAGCAAATCAAGCAATCAGCCCCAGCATTTT
CASSKSSNQPQHF
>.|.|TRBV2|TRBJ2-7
TGTGCCAGCAGTGAGAGGGACGAGCAGTACTTC
CASSERDEQYF
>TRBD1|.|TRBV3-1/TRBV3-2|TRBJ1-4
TGTGCCAGCACCCTCGACAGGGTGGGGTTTCGAGAAAAACTGTTTTTT
CASTLDRVGFREKLFF
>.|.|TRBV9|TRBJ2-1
TGTGCCAGCAGCGTAGCATTCAACTCACCCTACAATGAGCAGTTCTTC
CASSVAFNSPYNEQFF
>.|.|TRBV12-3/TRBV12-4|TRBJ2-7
TGTGCCAGCAGTTTGGGACACATTTACGAGCAGTACTTC
CASSLGHIYEQYF
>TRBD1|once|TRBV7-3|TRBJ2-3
TGTGCCAGCAGCTCCGGACAGGGACCAGATACGCAGTATTTT
CASSSGQGPDTQYF
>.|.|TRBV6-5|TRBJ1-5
TGTGCCAGCAGTTACTCTGGGCAGGTGAATCAGCCCCAGCATTTT
CASSYSGQVNQPQHF
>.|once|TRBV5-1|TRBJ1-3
TGCGCCAGCAGCTCAGAAGGCCGGGGAGGGAACACCATATATTTT
CASSSEGRGGNTIYF
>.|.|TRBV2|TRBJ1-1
TGTGCCAGCAGTGTTACAGCATCGAACACTGAAGCTTTCTTT
CASSVTASNTEAFF
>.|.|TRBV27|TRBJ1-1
TGTGCCAGCAGTTTATCCAGACAGACCTTGAACACTGAAGCTTTCTTT
CASSLSRQTLNTEAFF
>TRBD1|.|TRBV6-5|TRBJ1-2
TGTGCCAGCAGTTCGGGGACAGGGGCCCATGGCTACACCTTC
CASSSGTGAHGYTF
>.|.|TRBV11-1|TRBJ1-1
TGTGCCAGCGGCCAACAGGGTTGGCACACTGAAGCTTTCTTT
CASGQQGWHTEAFF
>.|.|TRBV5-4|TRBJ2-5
TGTGCCAGCAGCGAACCGGCTAGTACCGGCCAAGAGACCCAGTACTTC
CASSEPASTGQETQYF
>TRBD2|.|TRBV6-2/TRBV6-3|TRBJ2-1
TGTGCCAGCAGTTACGGACTAGCGGGGGGGACGGGGTACAATGAGCAGTTCTTC
CASSYGLAGGTGYNEQFF
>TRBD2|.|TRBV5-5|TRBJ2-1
TGTGCCAGCAGCTTGGGGACTAGCGGGGCCTACAATGAGCAGTTCTTC
CASSLGTSGAYNEQFF
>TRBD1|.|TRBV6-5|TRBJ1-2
TGTGCCAGCAGTCTACAGGGGGACTATGGCTACACCTTC
CASSLQGDYGYTF
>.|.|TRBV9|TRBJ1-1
TGTGCCAGCACCCGGGGAGGGTTGGGGACTGAAGCTTTCTTT
CASTRGGLGTEAFF
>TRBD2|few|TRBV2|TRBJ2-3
TGTGCCAGTAAAACTAGCGGGAGCTCCTATACGCAGTATTTT
CASKTSGSSYTQYF
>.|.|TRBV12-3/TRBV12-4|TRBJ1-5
TGTGCCAGTATGGGGGGTAGCAATCAGCCCCAGCATTTT
CASMGGSNQPQHF
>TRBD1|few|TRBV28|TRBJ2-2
TGTGCCAGCAGTTTATTAGGGACAGCGAACACCGGGGAGCTGTTTTTT
CASSLLGTANTGELFF
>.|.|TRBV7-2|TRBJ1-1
TGTGCCAGCAGCTTGTCCGGGACTAGGAGTACTGAAGCTTTCTTT
CASSLSGTRSTEAFF
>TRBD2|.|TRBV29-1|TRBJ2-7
TGCAGCGTTGAGGGATCTAGCGGGGGTAGCTCCTACGAGCAGTACTTC
CSVEGSSGGSSYEQYF
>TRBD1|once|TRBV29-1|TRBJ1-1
TGCAGCGTAGGACAGGGGCAGGCTGAAGCTTTCTTT
CSVGQGQAEAFF
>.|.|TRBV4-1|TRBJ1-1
TGCGCCAGCAGCCCCCAGGGTGAGACTGAAGCTTTCTTT
CASSPQGETEAFF
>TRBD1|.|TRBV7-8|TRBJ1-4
TGTGCCAGCAGCTCTCCGGGACAGGGGTTTGAAAAACTGTTTTTT
CASSSPGQGFEKLFF
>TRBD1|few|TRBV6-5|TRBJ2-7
TGTGCCAGCAGTTACTCGGGACAGGGGGCTTACGAGCAGTACTTC
CASSYSGQGAYEQYF
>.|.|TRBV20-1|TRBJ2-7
TGCAGTGCTAGTGCCCCCGGGGTCAGGATGCGGGACGAGCAGTACTTC
CSASAPGVRMRDEQYF
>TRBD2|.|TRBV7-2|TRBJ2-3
TGTGCCAGCAGCCGCGGGGGGGCCGGCACAGATACGCAGTATTTT
CASSRGGAGTDTQYF
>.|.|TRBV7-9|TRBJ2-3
TGTGCCAGCAGCTTAGTCGGGGGAGATACGCAGTATTTT
CASSLVGGDTQYF
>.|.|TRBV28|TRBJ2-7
TGTGCCAGCAGTTCCCAGGATTCCTACGAGCAGTACTTC
CASSSQDSYEQYF
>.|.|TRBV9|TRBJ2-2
TGTGCCAGCAGCGTAGAGGGGCGGAACACCGGGGAGCTGTTTTTT
CASSVEGRNTGELFF